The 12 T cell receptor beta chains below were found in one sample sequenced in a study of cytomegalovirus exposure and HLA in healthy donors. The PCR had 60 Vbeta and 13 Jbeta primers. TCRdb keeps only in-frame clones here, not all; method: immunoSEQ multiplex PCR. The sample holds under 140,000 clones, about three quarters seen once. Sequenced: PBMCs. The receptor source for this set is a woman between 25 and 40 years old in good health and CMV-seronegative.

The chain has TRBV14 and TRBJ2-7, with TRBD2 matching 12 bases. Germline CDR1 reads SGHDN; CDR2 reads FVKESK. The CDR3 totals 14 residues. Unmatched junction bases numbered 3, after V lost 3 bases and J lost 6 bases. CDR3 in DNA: TGTGCCAGCAGCCAGACTAGCGGGAGTCTCGAGCAGTACTTC. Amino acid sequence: CASSQTSGSLEQYF. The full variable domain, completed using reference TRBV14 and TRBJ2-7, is EAGVTQFPSHSVIEKGQTVTLRCDPISGHDNLYWYRRVMGKEIKFLLHFVKESKQDESGMPNNRFLAERTGGTYSTLKVQPAELEDSGVYFCASSQTSGSLEQYFGPGTRLTVT.

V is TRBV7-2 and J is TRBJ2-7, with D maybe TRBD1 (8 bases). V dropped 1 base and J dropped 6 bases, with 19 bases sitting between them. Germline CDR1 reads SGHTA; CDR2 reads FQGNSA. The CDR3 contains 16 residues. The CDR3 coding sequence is TGTGCCAGCAGCTTAGTTGCGGGATACAGGGGGGGCGAGCAGTACTTC. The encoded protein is CASSLVAGYRGGEQYF.

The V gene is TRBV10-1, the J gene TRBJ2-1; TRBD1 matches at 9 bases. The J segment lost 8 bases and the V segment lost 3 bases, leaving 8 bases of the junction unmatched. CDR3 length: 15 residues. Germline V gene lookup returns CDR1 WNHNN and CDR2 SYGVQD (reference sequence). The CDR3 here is CASSDNGTGLDEQFF. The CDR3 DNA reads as TGCGCCAGCAGTGATAACGGGACAGGGCTCGATGAGCAGTTCTTC.

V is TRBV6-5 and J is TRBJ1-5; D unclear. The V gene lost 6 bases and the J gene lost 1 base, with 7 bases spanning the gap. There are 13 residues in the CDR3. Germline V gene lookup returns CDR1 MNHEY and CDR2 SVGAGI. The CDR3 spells CASRRRSNQPQHF. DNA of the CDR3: TGTGCCAGCAGGCGTCGCAGCAATCAGCCCCAGCATTTT.

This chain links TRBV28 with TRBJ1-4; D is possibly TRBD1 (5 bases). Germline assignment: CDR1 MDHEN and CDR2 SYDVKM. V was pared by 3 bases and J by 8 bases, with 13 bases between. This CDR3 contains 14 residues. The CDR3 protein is CASSFSGVGEKLFF. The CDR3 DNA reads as TGTGCCAGCAGTTTTTCGGGGGTAGGAGAAAAACTGTTTTTT.

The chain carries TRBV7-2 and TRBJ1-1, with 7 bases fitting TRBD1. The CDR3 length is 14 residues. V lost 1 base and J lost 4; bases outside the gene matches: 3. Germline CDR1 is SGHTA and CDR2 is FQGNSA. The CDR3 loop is CASSLGAGGTEAFF. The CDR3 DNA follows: TGTGCCAGCAGCTTAGGGGCAGGGGGCACTGAAGCTTTCTTT.

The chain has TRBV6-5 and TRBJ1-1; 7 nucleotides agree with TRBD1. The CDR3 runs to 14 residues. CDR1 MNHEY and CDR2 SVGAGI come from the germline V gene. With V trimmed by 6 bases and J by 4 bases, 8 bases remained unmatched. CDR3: CASSLRQGGTEAFF. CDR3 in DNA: TGTGCCAGCAGCCTCCGACAGGGAGGCACTGAAGCTTTCTTT.

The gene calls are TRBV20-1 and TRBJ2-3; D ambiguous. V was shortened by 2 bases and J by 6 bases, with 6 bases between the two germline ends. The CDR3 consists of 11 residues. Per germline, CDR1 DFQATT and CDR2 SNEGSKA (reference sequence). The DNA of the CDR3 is TGCAGTGCTAGATTTTATGATACGCAGTATTTT. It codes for CSARFYDTQYF.

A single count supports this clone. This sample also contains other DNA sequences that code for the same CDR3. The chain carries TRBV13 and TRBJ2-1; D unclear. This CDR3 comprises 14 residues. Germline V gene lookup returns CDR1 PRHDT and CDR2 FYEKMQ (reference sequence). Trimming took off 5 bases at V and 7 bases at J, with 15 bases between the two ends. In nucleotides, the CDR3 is TGTGCCAGCAGCCCTATGAGACTGTCTAATGAGCAGTTCTTC. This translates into CASSPMRLSNEQFF.

DNA of the CDR3: TGCAGCTCCGGGACTAGGAGGTACAATGAGCAGTTCTTC. Amino acid sequence: CSSGTRRYNEQFF. The chain carries TRBV29-1 and TRBJ2-1, with 8 bases lining up with TRBD2. This CDR3 has 13 residues. Trimming at V came to 8 bases and at J to 4 bases, leaving 7 bases not matched to a gene. Per the germline V gene, CDR1 is SQVTM and CDR2 is ANQGSEA.

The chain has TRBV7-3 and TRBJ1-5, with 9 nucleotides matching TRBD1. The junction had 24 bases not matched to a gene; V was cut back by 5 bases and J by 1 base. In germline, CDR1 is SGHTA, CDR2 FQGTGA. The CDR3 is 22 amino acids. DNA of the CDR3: TGTGCCAGCAGCCCGTTCCCCGACCCGCTACGGACAGGGGAGGTGAGCAATCAGCCCCAGCATTTT. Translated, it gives CASSPFPDPLRTGEVSNQPQHF.

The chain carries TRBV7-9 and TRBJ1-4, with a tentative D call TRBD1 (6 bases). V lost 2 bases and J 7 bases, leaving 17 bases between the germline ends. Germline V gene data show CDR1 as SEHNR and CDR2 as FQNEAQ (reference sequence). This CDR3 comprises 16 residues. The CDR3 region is CASSLRRGQGGEKLFF. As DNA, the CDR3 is TGTGCCAGCAGCTTAAGGCGGGGGCAGGGCGGTGAAAAACTGTTTTTT.